This record concerns one T cell receptor beta chain sequence. It has no known antigen specificity. No much larger clone is present one base from it, and per-base qualities are unavailable. The source of the sample is a study of shared T cell receptors in the human thymus (dated by TCRdb to the early 2020s). A note on the overall study: The study examined how the human thymus generates shared, self-reactive T-cell receptor alpha chains.

Its CDR3 holds 16 amino acids, cysteine through phenylalanine. Solely the CDR3 DNA is kept, with 48 bases framed from the first base. V is trimmed back by 1 base and J by 0 bases, and the junction contains 5 bases that no gene match accounts for. Per the germline V gene, KGHSH is the CDR1 and LQKENI is the CDR2. The library relied on the immunoSEQ multiplex PCR assay. Sourced from immuneACCESS, this table was stored by TCRdb with only in-frame sequences that have V and J called. A share of the clones is absent; for the studies checked, an unresolved V gene accounts for under half, and the remainder has no known explanation. This sample holds around 340,000 clones; over 90% were observed only once. Roughly 0.021% of the sample belongs to the ten largest clones.

The chain was built from TRBV18 and TRBJ2-7, with 8 middle bases fitting TRBD2. The sequence was collected from a human donor. Sequenced: thymocytes. The sequence in DNA is TGTGCCAGCTCACCACGAAGACGGGAGGGCTCCTACGAGCAGTACTTC. This translates into CASSPRRREGSYEQYF.